This TCR beta chain is drawn from a study of blood T cell repertoires in COVID-19. Study summary: Italy, Spain and the United States were the sources of the convalescent and acute COVID-19 samples. The analysed material was cDNA or gDNA that came from T cells, B-cell-depleted T cells, or PBMCs.

Assay used: immunoSEQ multiplex PCR; TCRdb lists only in-frame clones, some missing. The sample lists 170,000 or so clones; around 85% were seen once. Cohorts were determined from participant-reported clinical history. Recovered participants had two consecutive negative NP/OP PCR tests, healthcare professional clearance, or symptom resolution. Trimming at V came to 0 bases and at J to 2 bases, leaving 6 bases not matched to a gene. The CDR3 has 17 residues. Germline V gene sequence: CDR1 SGHRS, CDR2 YFSETQ. The sequencing sample was made of PBMCs or T cells enriched from blood (not recorded which). The receptor's source is a man aged 40-55 years who had recovered from COVID-19. The rearrangement links TRBV5-1 to TRBJ2-7; 12 nucleotides line up with TRBD2. CDR3 sequence (DNA): TGCGCCAGCAGCTTGGGACTAGCGGGAGCGATTACCTACGAGCAGTACTTC. Amino acid sequence: CASSLGLAGAITYEQYF. Looking up the rest from reference TRBV5-1 and TRBJ2-7 gives the full variable domain: KAGVTQTPRYLIKTRGQQVTLSCSPISGHRSVSWYQQTPGQGLQFLFEYFSETQRNKGNFPGRFSGRQFSNSRSEMNVSTLELGDSALYLCASSLGLAGAITYEQYFGPGTRLTVT.